The 10 T cell receptor beta chains reported below all come from one sample, sequenced in a study of identical twins. One entry per CDR3 protein, called by TCRdb with MiXCR from the 5' RACE reads. This table holds about 240,000 distinct CDR3 sequences, 7.5% found once. These records were also assigned to another study, of yellow fever vaccine responses in identical twins.

Sequences were obtained from CD8+ T cells sorted from blood. These receptors all stem from a woman aged 18-35 years in good health.

The rearrangement joins TRBV29-1 to TRBJ2-7; 10 bases map to TRBD1. With V trimmed by 7 bases and J by 3 bases, 6 bases remained unmatched. CDR3 length: 13 amino acids. Germline loops: CDR1 SQVTM, CDR2 ANQGSEA. The CDR3 nucleotides read TGCAGCGCAGGGACAGGGGAAGACTACGAGCAGTACTTC. It encodes CSAGTGEDYEQYF.

This clonotype was counted ten times or more. The rearrangement uses TRBV5-1 and TRBJ2-2, with D unresolved. The CDR3 contains 13 residues. The germline CDR1 and CDR2 sequences are SGHRS and YFSETQ. V was cut by 4 bases and J by 4 bases, with 8 bases left in between. DNA of the CDR3: TGCGCCAGCAGCCATGACTTCACCGGGGAGCTGTTTTTT. Its protein is CASSHDFTGELFF.

In its sample, this clonotype was seen a few times. This chain uses TRBV27 with TRBJ1-6, with D uncertain. Looked up from germline, CDR1 is MNHEY and CDR2 is SMNVEV (reference sequence). V gave up 3 bases and J gave up 10 bases, with 16 bases separating them. This CDR3 contains 15 residues. The CDR3 DNA sequence: TGTGCCAGCAGTTTGGTCAGGAGCTATGGGTCACCCCTCCACTTT. This codes for CASSLVRSYGSPLHF.

This clonotype has just a few counts. The chain employs TRBV19 and TRBJ2-7, with D possibly matching TRBD2 (6 bases). The V and J ends lost 7 bases and 3 bases respectively, with 19 bases between them. Germline CDR1 reads LNHDA; CDR2 reads SQIVND (reference sequence). The CDR3 is 15 residues long. CDR3 DNA: TGTGCCAGTACCCCGGTCATCGGGACTTACTACGAGCAGTACTTC. It specifies CASTPVIGTYYEQYF.

This clonotype occurred many times. This sequence joins TRBV3-1 and TRBJ2-7; 10 bases map to TRBD1. J was trimmed by 7 bases and V by 0 bases; bases with no gene match: 15. The CDR3 covers 18 residues. Germline V gene lookup returns CDR1 LGHDT and CDR2 YNNKEL (reference sequence). As DNA, the CDR3 is TGTGCCAGCAGCCAAGACCTCGGGGGACAGGGGCCTTGGCGGGAGCAGTACTTC. It translates to CASSQDLGGQGPWREQYF.

This clonotype was counted at least ten times. The chain links TRBV10-3 to TRBJ1-5; D gene unclear. The CDR3 consists of 14 residues. The germline V and J ends were trimmed by 8 bases and 0 bases, with 11 bases remaining between them. The germline V gene encodes CDR1 ENHRY and CDR2 SYGVKD. Here the CDR3 reads CAIADWDSNQPQHF. CDR3 nucleotides: TGTGCCATCGCCGATTGGGATAGCAATCAGCCCCAGCATTTT.

This chain connects TRBV27 to TRBJ2-2, with D possibly TRBD2 on 7 matching bases. This CDR3 region has 17 residues. Germline V gene data show CDR1 as MNHEY and CDR2 as SMNVEV (reference sequence). Between the trimmed V and J ends, which lost 0 bases and 3 bases, there was a span of 14 bases. CDR3 in amino acids: CASSLSGGGVDTGELFF. CDR3 in DNA: TGTGCCAGCAGTTTATCGGGGGGGGGCGTTGACACCGGGGAGCTGTTTTTT.

The chain has TRBV6-2 or TRBV6-3 and TRBJ2-7; 14 bases are a match to TRBD2. CDR3 length: 15 amino acids. V gave up 6 bases and J gave up 5 bases; unmatched junction bases: 6. Germline V CDR1 and CDR2: MNHEY, SVGEGT. The CDR3 bases are TGTGCCAGCAGCACGGGACTAGCGGGAGAACACGAGCAGTACTTC. Amino acids: CASSTGLAGEHEQYF.

This chain connects TRBV6-1 to TRBJ1-6; D gene uncertain. Trimming shortened V by 7 bases and J by 5 bases, and 9 bases separated the two germline ends. Looked up from germline, CDR1 is MNHNS and CDR2 is SASEGT. This CDR3 is built from 13 residues. CDR3 DNA: TGTGCCAGCACCAGACATGATAATTCACCCCTCCACTTT. Its protein product is CASTRHDNSPLHF.

This clonotype was seen more than once but under ten times. This sequence joins TRBV13 and TRBJ1-1, with 7 bases that match TRBD1. Germline loops: CDR1 PRHDT, CDR2 FYEKMQ (reference sequence). This CDR3 has 14 amino acids. Losses at the gene ends were 5 bases for V and 3 bases for J; bases not matched to a gene: 6. The CDR3 loop reads CASSPGGSYTEAFF. CDR3 bases: TGTGCCAGCAGCCCAGGGGGTTCGTACACTGAAGCTTTCTTT.